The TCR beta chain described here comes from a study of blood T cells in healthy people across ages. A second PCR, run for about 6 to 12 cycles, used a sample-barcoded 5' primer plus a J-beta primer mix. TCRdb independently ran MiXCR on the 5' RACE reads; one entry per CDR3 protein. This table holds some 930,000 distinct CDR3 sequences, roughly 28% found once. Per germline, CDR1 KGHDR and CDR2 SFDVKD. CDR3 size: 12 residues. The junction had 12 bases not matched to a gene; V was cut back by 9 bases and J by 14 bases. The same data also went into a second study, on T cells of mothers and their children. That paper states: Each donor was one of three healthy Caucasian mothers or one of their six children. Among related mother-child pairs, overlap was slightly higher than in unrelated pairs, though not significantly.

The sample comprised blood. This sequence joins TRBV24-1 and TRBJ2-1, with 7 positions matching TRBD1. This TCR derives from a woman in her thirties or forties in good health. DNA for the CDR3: TGTGCCACCCATAGCAGCCGGGACAGCGAGTTCTTC. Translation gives CATHSSRDSEFF.